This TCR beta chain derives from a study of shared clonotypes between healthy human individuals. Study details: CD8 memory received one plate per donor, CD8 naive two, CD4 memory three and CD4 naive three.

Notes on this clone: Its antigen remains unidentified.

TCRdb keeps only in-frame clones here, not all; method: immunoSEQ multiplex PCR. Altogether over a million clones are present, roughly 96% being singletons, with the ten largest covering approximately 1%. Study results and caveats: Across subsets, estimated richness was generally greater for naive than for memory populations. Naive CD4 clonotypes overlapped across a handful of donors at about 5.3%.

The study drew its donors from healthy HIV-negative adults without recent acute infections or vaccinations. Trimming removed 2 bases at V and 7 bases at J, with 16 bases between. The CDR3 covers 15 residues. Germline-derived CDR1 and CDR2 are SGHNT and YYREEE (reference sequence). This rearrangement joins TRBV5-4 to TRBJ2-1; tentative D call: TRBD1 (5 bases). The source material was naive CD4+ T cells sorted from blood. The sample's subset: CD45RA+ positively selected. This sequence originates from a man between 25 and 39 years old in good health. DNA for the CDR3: TGTGCCAGCAGCTTAACAGGACAAGGCGGTAATGAGCAGTTCTTC. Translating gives CASSLTGQGGNEQFF.